The 26 T cell receptor beta chains below were found in one sample sequenced in a study of OX40 agonist ivuxolimab in advanced cancers. Clones were read by immunoSEQ multiplex PCR, and TCRdb kept only the in-frame ones, dropping some. The table lists approximately 40,000 clones, 80% of them singletons. The sample here was CD4+ or CD8+ T cells sorted from blood, taken in a trial of the OX40 agonist ivuxolimab. Every receptor here comes from an adult with an advanced solid tumor such as melanoma, head and neck, liver or kidney cancer.

The genes are TRBV5-1 and TRBJ2-2, with D perhaps matching TRBD2 (6 bases). Looked up from germline, CDR1 is SGHRS and CDR2 is YFSETQ. V was trimmed by 4 bases and J by 4 bases, leaving 17 bases between them. The CDR3 length is 16 residues. The CDR3, as DNA: TGCGCCAGCAGCCTCCGGGACCAGGGAGGCACCGGGGAGCTGTTTTTT. It translates to CASSLRDQGGTGELFF.

The V gene is TRBV5-6, the J gene TRBJ2-5; D may match TRBD1 or TRBD2 (5 bases each). CDR3 size: 15 residues. Germline CDR1 reads SGHDT; CDR2 reads YYEEEE. With 2 bases removed from V and 5 bases from J, the gap between germline ends came to 16 bases. The CDR3 region is CASSFERGWGETQYF. Here the CDR3 DNA reads TGTGCCAGCAGCTTTGAACGAGGTTGGGGGGAGACCCAGTACTTC.

V usage is TRBV19 and J usage is TRBJ2-7; a possible D gene is TRBD2 (5 bases). The CDR3 extends over 15 amino acids. The germline V and J ends were trimmed by 1 base and 3 bases, with 13 bases remaining between them. Germline CDR1 LNHDA, CDR2 SQIVND (reference sequence). The chain's CDR3 is CASSIGGLQSYEQYF. The CDR3 nucleotides are TGTGCCAGTAGTATAGGAGGACTCCAGAGCTACGAGCAGTACTTC.

The chain links TRBV27 to TRBJ2-3; either TRBD1 or TRBD2 may supply D (6 bases each). The CDR3 runs 13 residues. Trimming removed 3 bases from V and 11 bases from J, with 15 bases in between. Germline CDR1 reads MNHEY; CDR2 reads SMNVEV (reference sequence). This chain's CDR3 is CASSFLRGGGQYF. CDR3 nucleotides: TGTGCCAGCAGTTTCCTCAGGGGAGGTGGGCAGTATTTT.

The rearrangement joins TRBV27 to TRBJ2-1; D gene uncertain. Looked up from germline, CDR1 is MNHEY and CDR2 is SMNVEV (reference sequence). The CDR3 has 15 residues. V lost 5 bases, J lost 0 bases, and 11 bases lay in between. CDR3 sequence reads: CASSPPSSSYNEQFF. In DNA, the CDR3 is TGTGCCAGCAGTCCCCCTTCTAGCTCCTACAATGAGCAGTTCTTC.

V and J are TRBV27 and TRBJ1-1; no definite D call. CDR3 size: 15 residues. The V gene lost 2 bases and the J gene lost 2 bases, with 12 bases spanning the gap. In germline, CDR1 is MNHEY, CDR2 SMNVEV (reference sequence). The DNA for the CDR3 is TGTGCCAGCAGTTTAAAGGTGACCCCAAACACTGAAGCTTTCTTT. Translating gives CASSLKVTPNTEAFF.

This clone was counted between two and nine times. The chain recombines TRBV5-4 with TRBJ1-2; no reliable D call. Looked up from germline, CDR1 is SGHNT and CDR2 is YYREEE (reference sequence). Trimming removed 1 base at V and 8 bases at J, with 9 bases between. The CDR3 covers 12 residues. The CDR3 region has the DNA TGTGCCAGCAGCTTGCGGGGAGGCGGCTACACCTTC. Its translation is CASSLRGGGYTF.

This rearrangement joins TRBV28 to TRBJ2-1; D is unclear. From germline, CDR1 is MDHEN and CDR2 SYDVKM. CDR3 length equals 15 residues. Between the trimmed V and J ends, which lost 3 bases and 2 bases, there was a span of 11 bases. The CDR3 region has the DNA TGTGCCAGCAGTTTTCCCAACCCCCCCTACAATGAGCAGTTCTTC. It specifies CASSFPNPPYNEQFF.

CDR3 residues: CASRPKGAPRDTQYF. The CDR3 DNA reads as TGTGCCAGTAGGCCCAAGGGGGCCCCGAGAGATACGCAGTATTTT. The chain uses TRBV19 and TRBJ2-3; TRBD1 matches 7 bases. CDR1 and CDR2 from the germline V gene are LNHDA and SQIVND (reference sequence). This CDR3 contains 15 residues. With 6 bases clipped from V and 5 bases from J, the junction kept 11 bases outside the gene matches. Full variable domain (missing parts from reference TRBV19 and TRBJ2-3): DGGITQSPKYLFRKEGQNVTLSCEQNLNHDAMYWYRQDPGQGLRLIYYSQIVNDFQKGDIAEGYSVSREKKESFPLTVTSAQKNPTAFYLCASRPKGAPRDTQYFGPGTRLTVL.

J is TRBJ2-1 and V is TRBV7-9; TRBD2 is a possible D gene (5 bases). Germline values: CDR1 SEHNR, CDR2 FQNEAQ (reference sequence). Deletions cut 3 bases from V and 10 bases from J, with 10 bases between. The CDR3 covers 12 residues. The CDR3 loop reads CASSFTGIEQFF. The DNA of the CDR3 is TGTGCCAGCAGCTTTACCGGGATCGAGCAGTTCTTC. The full variable domain, in which reference TRBV7-9 and TRBJ2-1 provide the parts outside the CDR3, is DTGVSQNPRHKITKRGQNVTFRCDPISEHNRLYWYRQTLGQGPEFLTYFQNEAQLEKSRLLSDRFSAERPKGSFSTLEIQRTEQGDSAMYLCASSFTGIEQFFGPGTRLTVL.

V usage is TRBV30 and J usage is TRBJ1-6; TRBD1 matches 8 bases. This CDR3 has 15 residues. CDR1 and CDR2 (germline): GTSNPN, SVGIG (reference sequence). With V trimmed by 8 bases and J by 3 bases, 9 bases remained unmatched. The chain's CDR3 is CAGMTGEGYNSPLHF. CDR3 sequence (DNA): TGTGCCGGAATGACAGGGGAGGGCTATAATTCACCCCTCCACTTT.

The rearrangement links TRBV7-6 to TRBJ1-1; 9 bases fit TRBD1. Germline-derived CDR1 and CDR2 are SGHVS and FNYEAQ. Trimming cost V 5 bases and J 1 base; bases outside gene matches: 11. This CDR3 is built from 17 residues. The CDR3 loop reads CASSRNFPGQGNTEAFF. CDR3 coding DNA: TGTGCCAGCAGCCGAAATTTCCCGGGACAGGGGAACACTGAAGCTTTCTTT.

This chain connects TRBV19 to TRBJ2-7; perhaps TRBD2 as D (6 bases). The V end was cut by 3 bases, the J end by 2 bases, with 14 bases between. The CDR3 is 15 amino acids. CDR1 and CDR2 (germline): LNHDA, SQIVND (reference sequence). This chain's CDR3 is CASSIGGAGTYEQYF. The CDR3 region has the DNA TGTGCCAGTAGTATTGGAGGGGCGGGGACCTACGAGCAGTACTTC.

The chain has TRBV6-6 and TRBJ1-1, with 8 nucleotides matching TRBD1. Germline assignment: CDR1 MNHNY and CDR2 SVGAGI (reference sequence). This CDR3 spans 13 amino acids. V shed 10 bases, J shed 6 bases, and the junction held 10 bases outside the gene matches. For the CDR3, the DNA is TGTGCCACCACGACAGGGGAACATGCTGAAGCTTTCTTT. This encodes CATTTGEHAEAFF.

V usage is TRBV11-3 and J usage is TRBJ2-1; 10 bases line up with TRBD2. The CDR3 runs to 16 residues. V shed 1 base and J 8 bases; nucleotides not matched to a gene: 8. Germline-derived CDR1 and CDR2 are SGHNT and YENEEA. In DNA, the CDR3 is TGTGCCAGCAGCTTAGGTTATCTAGCGGGAGAGGATGAGCAGTTCTTC. As protein: CASSLGYLAGEDEQFF.

The J gene is TRBJ2-3, the V gene TRBV18; D is unclear. V lost 3 bases and J 2 bases, leaving 6 bases between the germline ends. The CDR3 has 13 amino acids. CDR1 KGHSH and CDR2 LQKENI come from the germline V gene. In nucleotides, the CDR3 is TGTGCCAGCTCACCTGGTTTCACAGATACGCAGTATTTT. Translating it yields CASSPGFTDTQYF.

The V and J genes are TRBV6-6 and TRBJ1-3; the D is unclear. Germline lookup yields CDR1 MNHNY and CDR2 SVGAGI (reference sequence). The germline V and J ends were trimmed by 4 bases and 0 bases, with 10 bases remaining between them. The CDR3 contains 15 residues. In nucleotides, the CDR3 is TGTGCCAGCAGTTCTCAAAGGGCCTCTGGAAACACCATATATTTT. This encodes CASSSQRASGNTIYF.

The chain is built from TRBV4-2 and TRBJ2-2; no reliable D call. The CDR3 totals 13 residues. With 7 bases removed from V and 2 bases from J, the gap between germline ends came to 8 bases. Germline V CDR1 and CDR2: LGHNA, YNFKEQ. CDR3: CASTPRNTGELFF. CDR3 DNA sequence: TGTGCCAGCACGCCAAGAAACACCGGGGAGCTGTTTTTT.

The chain employs TRBV19 and TRBJ2-5; D is unresolved. Germline-derived CDR1 and CDR2 are LNHDA and SQIVND (reference sequence). The CDR3 has 15 residues. Trimming shortened V by 6 bases and J by 4 bases, and 18 bases separated the two germline ends. The CDR3 loop reads CASSESGSPGETQYF. The CDR3 DNA follows: TGTGCCAGTAGCGAATCAGGTTCGCCCGGAGAGACCCAGTACTTC.

The rearrangement joins TRBV4-2 to TRBJ2-7, with D tentatively TRBD1 or TRBD2 (10 bases each). With 0 bases removed from V and 4 bases from J, the gap between germline ends came to 37 bases. This CDR3 is built from 23 residues. Per the germline V gene, CDR1 is LGHNA and CDR2 is YNFKEQ. The CDR3 loop reads CASSQDAPGQGKWASGRRYEQYF. In DNA form, the CDR3 reads TGTGCCAGCAGCCAAGATGCCCCGGGACAGGGGAAGTGGGCTAGCGGGAGAAGATACGAGCAGTACTTC.

CDR3 in amino acids: CASSVGDRGPGEKLFF. The CDR3 nucleotides are TGTGCCAGCAGCGTAGGGGACAGGGGGCCTGGTGAAAAACTGTTTTTT. The gene calls are TRBV9 and TRBJ1-4, with TRBD1 identical over 12 bases. Trimming took 0 bases from V and 7 from J; bases not matched to a gene: 4. Germline CDR1 reads SGDLS; CDR2 reads YYNGEE. There are 16 residues in the CDR3. The entire variable domain, with the rest obtained from reference TRBV9 and TRBJ1-4, is as follows: DSGVTQTPKHLITATGQRVTLRCSPRSGDLSVYWYQQSLDQGLQFLIQYYNGEERAKGNILERFSAQQFPDLHSELNLSSLELGDSALYFCASSVGDRGPGEKLFFGSGTQLSVL.

The V call is TRBV5-1, the J call TRBJ2-6, with D perhaps TRBD1 (6 bases). V lost 1 base, J lost 9 bases, and 11 bases lay in between. Germline loops: CDR1 SGHRS, CDR2 YFSETQ. The CDR3 has 14 residues. CDR3 protein: CASSLQTGYNVLTF. In nucleotides, the CDR3 is TGCGCCAGCAGCTTGCAGACAGGTTACAACGTCCTGACTTTC.

This clone was recorded only once. The genes are TRBV27 and TRBJ1-1, with D perhaps TRBD1 (5 bases). The V end was cut by 6 bases, the J end by 8 bases, with 16 bases between. From germline, CDR1 is MNHEY and CDR2 SMNVEV (reference sequence). This CDR3 is built from 13 residues. The CDR3 protein is CASRYAGGGEAFF. The CDR3 region has the DNA TGTGCCAGCAGGTATGCGGGGGGGGGAGAAGCTTTCTTT.

The chain recombines TRBV25-1 with TRBJ2-1, with D perhaps TRBD2 (6 bases). V lost 6 bases, J lost 4 bases, and 13 bases lay in between. The CDR3 loop spans 14 amino acids. Germline V CDR1 and CDR2: MGHDK, SYGVNS. The DNA for the CDR3 is TGTGCCAGCAGGGACGGAGGGCCATACAATGAGCAGTTCTTC. This codes for CASRDGGPYNEQFF.

The CDR3 nucleotides read TGTGCCAGCACATTCAGGACAGGGGATGTGGACACCTTC. Its protein is CASTFRTGDVDTF. The V call is TRBV18, the J call TRBJ1-2, with 9 bases fitting TRBD1. Germline values: CDR1 KGHSH, CDR2 LQKENI. The CDR3 spans 13 residues. V was clipped by 8 bases and J by 12 bases; unmatched bases: 13.

The chain uses TRBV30 and TRBJ2-5; D remains ambiguous. V lost 2 bases, J lost 11 bases, and 12 bases lay in between. The germline V gene encodes CDR1 GTSNPN and CDR2 SVGIG (reference sequence). This CDR3 has 11 amino acids. CDR3 amino acids: CAWSTLYQQYF. CDR3 nucleotides: TGTGCCTGGAGTACCCTATACCAGCAGTACTTC.